This passage covers 3 T cell receptor beta chains from one sample sequenced in a study of tumor-infiltrating lymphocytes in primary liver carcinoma (dated by TCRdb to the late 2010s). TCRdb names Illumina HiSeq 2500 as the instrument used. A constant-region primer and ProtoScript II reverse transcriptase were used to reverse-transcribe TCRbeta-specific cDNA from about 500 ng total RNA. The TCRbeta libraries were prepared through three rounds of nested multiplex PCR following a slightly modified ARM-PCR procedure. The first two PCR rounds used multiplex TRBV1-TRBV30 forward primers with a Cbeta reverse primer, each for 10 cycles. Starting from the raw public reads, TCRdb applied fastp trimming at Q25, assembled clones with MiXCR and retained in-frame beta chains. Rows with a matching CDR3 protein are joined into one entry that keeps the most common DNA and genes. The sample records approximately 92,000 distinct CDR3 sequences, 65% to 70% of which are singletons. The ten largest clones represent 27% of the sample.

Total RNA and DNA were co-extracted from roughly 20-30 mg of bulk tissue with the AllPrep DNA/RNA mini kit, without cell sorting. The sample consisted of tumor-adjacent normal liver tissue. The receptors derive from a man aged 40-49 years with primary liver carcinoma and hepatitis B virus infection.

About this clonotype itself: At one end the junction does not follow the germline gene, possibly because of a read error. The chain combines TRBV2 with TRBJ1-6; D possibly corresponds to TRBD1 (6 bases). Germline loops: CDR1 SNHLY, CDR2 FYNNEI. The CDR3 consists of 14 residues. CDR3 region: CVSSEWDTNSSLHF. The CDR3 DNA reads TGTGTCAGCAGTGAATGGGACACCAATTCATCCCTCCACTTT.

Within the sample, this clonotype is medium-sized. J is TRBJ1-1 and V is TRBV11-2; 8 bases line up with TRBD1. J was trimmed by 0 bases and V by 0 bases; bases with no gene match: 6. This CDR3 is 17 amino acids long. Germline V CDR1 and CDR2: SGHAT, FQNNGV. CDR3 loop: CASSLDPWGQVNTEAFF. CDR3 DNA: TGTGCCAGCAGCTTAGATCCTTGGGGACAGGTGAACACTGAAGCTTTCTTT.

This clonotype was seen a handful of times. V usage is TRBV6-4 and J usage is TRBJ1-1; D is undetermined. The V gene's germline CDR1 is MRHNA and CDR2 SNTAGT. The V gene lost 0 bases and the J gene lost 2 bases, with 4 bases spanning the gap. This CDR3 comprises 13 residues. The DNA for the CDR3 is TGTGCCAGCAGTGACTCGGACAACACTGAAGCTTTCTTT. Protein: CASSDSDNTEAFF.